Shown below are 5 T cell receptor beta chains from a single sample sequenced in a study of T cells in Graves' hyperthyroidism and ophthalmopathy. RNA transcripts yielded amplified TCR beta CDR3 regions. A set of HTBI primers served as the primers for a first-round RT-PCR of the TCR CDR3. TCRdb passed the multiplex PCR reads through MiXCR, listing each CDR3 protein once. The data hold around 800,000 distinct CDR3 sequences, with approximately 40% observed a single time. Sequenced: blood. Every receptor here comes from a man aged 18 to 29 with Graves' hyperthyroidism.

This clonotype was recorded many times. The rearrangement links TRBV15 to TRBJ2-5, with 7 bases that match TRBD2. The CDR3 is 15 residues long. J was trimmed by 5 bases and V by 0 bases; bases with no gene match: 6. The germline CDR1 and CDR2 sequences are LNHNV and YYDKDF (reference sequence). DNA for the CDR3: TGTGCCACCAGCAGAGATCCCACGGGAGGTGAGACCCAGTACTTC. This translates into CATSRDPTGGETQYF.

This clonotype appeared many times. This rearrangement joins TRBV12-3 or TRBV12-4 to TRBJ1-5, with D possibly TRBD1 on 5 matching bases. The CDR3 length is 15 residues. V shed 2 bases and J shed 7 bases, with 15 bases lying between them. For the CDR3, the DNA is TGTGCCAGCAGTTTACAAAGAGCGGGACTACAGCCCCAGCATTTT. As protein: CASSLQRAGLQPQHF.

The chain joins TRBV10-3 to TRBJ1-4; possible D gene TRBD1, 5 bases. V was trimmed by 4 bases and J by 8 bases, leaving 17 bases between them. The CDR3 is 15 residues long. The germline V gene has CDR1 ENHRY and CDR2 SYGVKD. The CDR3 here is CAISAGKAGTEKLFF. In DNA form, the CDR3 reads TGTGCCATCAGTGCAGGGAAGGCAGGGACGGAAAAACTGTTTTTT.

About this clonotype itself: Germline and junction disagree at one end, which may indicate a read error. The chain couples TRBV5-1 to TRBJ1-1; perhaps TRBD1 as D (5 bases). The CDR3 spans 14 residues. Looked up from germline, CDR1 is SGHRS and CDR2 is YFSETQ. The DNA of the CDR3 is TGCGCCAGCGGCTTGGGGGGAGAGAGAGGTGAAGCTTTCTTT. It encodes CASGLGGERGEAFF. The full variable domain, completed using reference TRBV5-1 and TRBJ1-1, is KAGVTQTPRYLIKTRGQQVTLSCSPISGHRSVSWYQQTPGQGLQFLFEYFSETQRNKGNFPGRFSGRQFSNSRSEMNVSTLELGDSALYLCASGLGGERGEAFFGQGTRLTVV.

In this sample, this clonotype turned up many times. The chain joins TRBV2 to TRBJ2-7, with 7 nucleotides matching TRBD2. The V gene's germline CDR1 is SNHLY and CDR2 FYNNEI. This CDR3 is 14 amino acids long. V dropped 3 bases and J dropped 2; count of bases not matched to a gene: 4. DNA for the CDR3: TGTGCCAGCAGTGATTTGCTAGCGGCCTACGAGCAGTACTTC. This gives the protein CASSDLLAAYEQYF.